The 18 T cell receptor beta chains reported below all come from one sample, sequenced in a study of T cell changes during pregnancy in multiple sclerosis. The assay was immunoSEQ multiplex PCR, and TCRdb's table has in-frame clones only and misses some. The profile shows some 70,000 clones, 92% of them singletons. Sequenced material: CD8+ T cells from peripheral blood mononuclear cells, taken in the third trimester of pregnancy. The receptors here all came from a female donor in good health, enrolled as a control in a pregnancy study.

J is TRBJ2-7 and V is TRBV7-8; 7 bases are a match to TRBD2. The CDR3 extends over 11 amino acids. After removal of 4 bases from V and 7 bases from J, the junction contained 1 base not matched to a gene. Looked up from germline, CDR1 is SGHVS and CDR2 is FQNEAQ. The DNA for the CDR3 is TGTGCCAGCAGCTGGGGGGGGGAGCAGTACTTC. Translating gives CASSWGGEQYF.

The chain combines TRBV5-5 with TRBJ1-4, with D unclear. The CDR3 runs 16 residues. V lost 0 bases and J lost 0, with 9 bases in between. CDR1 and CDR2 (germline): SGHKS, YYEKEE (reference sequence). In DNA form, the CDR3 reads TGTGCCAGCAGCTTGGCCGAAACAACAACTAATGAAAAACTGTTTTTT. It specifies CASSLAETTTNEKLFF.

This clone occurred once. The CDR3 sequence: CASSSRMNTEAFF. Here the CDR3 DNA reads TGTGCCAGCAGTTCGAGAATGAACACTGAAGCTTTCTTT. The chain links TRBV27 to TRBJ1-1; D ambiguous. Germline V CDR1 and CDR2: MNHEY, SMNVEV (reference sequence). The germline V and J ends were trimmed by 4 bases and 0 bases, with 6 bases remaining between them. This CDR3 is 13 amino acids long.

The chain couples TRBV15 to TRBJ1-1, with unresolved D. V was cut by 0 bases and J by 6 bases, with 8 bases left in between. Germline V gives CDR1 LNHNV, CDR2 YYDKDF (reference sequence). The CDR3 is 13 amino acids. The CDR3 sequence: CATSRDEVAEAFF. In DNA, the CDR3 is TGTGCCACCAGCAGAGATGAGGTAGCTGAAGCTTTCTTT.

In its sample, this clone was seen once. The chain employs TRBV19 and TRBJ1-4; 7 bases align to TRBD1. CDR3 size: 18 residues. The ends lost 2 bases at V and 2 bases at J; junction bases unmatched: 11. Germline CDR1 LNHDA, CDR2 SQIVND (reference sequence). The CDR3 region is CASSIPGDRINTNEKLFF. The CDR3 DNA follows: TGTGCCAGTAGTATACCTGGGGACAGAATAAATACTAATGAAAAACTGTTTTTT.

The chain is built from TRBV30 and TRBJ1-6; D may be TRBD1 (6 bases). The CDR3 spans 16 residues. Deletions cut 0 bases from V and 9 bases from J, with 18 bases between. Germline CDR1 GTSNPN, CDR2 SVGIG (reference sequence). This CDR3 is CAWSVRGGAHGSPLHF. The DNA of the CDR3 is TGTGCCTGGAGTGTACGGGGGGGGGCGCACGGTTCACCCCTCCACTTT.

CDR3 bases: TGTGCCAGCAGCACCAGGGGCGAGCAGTACTTC. This gives the protein CASSTRGEQYF. The rearrangement links TRBV11-3 to TRBJ2-7; D is perhaps TRBD1 (6 bases). V lost 5 bases, J lost 6 bases, and 8 bases lay in between. This CDR3 contains 11 residues. Germline V lookup: CDR1 SGHNT, CDR2 YENEEA.

This rearrangement joins TRBV11-3 to TRBJ2-7; 8 bases agree with TRBD1. V was pared by 2 bases and J by 4 bases, with 7 bases of the junction left unmatched. The V gene's germline CDR1 is SGHNT and CDR2 YENEEA. There are 15 residues in the CDR3. This chain's CDR3 is CASSLNRDRSYEQYF. The DNA of the CDR3 is TGTGCCAGCAGCTTAAACCGGGACAGGTCATACGAGCAGTACTTC.

The V call is TRBV7-2, the J call TRBJ2-5, with 7 bases matching TRBD2. The V gene end was trimmed by 4 bases and the J gene end by 5 bases; junction bases not matched to a gene: 13. CDR1 and CDR2 from the germline V gene are SGHTA and FQGNSA. CDR3 length equals 16 residues. The CDR3 sequence: CASSSMGLRKMETQYF. The CDR3, as DNA: TGTGCCAGCAGCTCTATGGGACTACGAAAAATGGAGACCCAGTACTTC.

Concerning this clone: This is likely a read error, given that the CDR3 carries no conserved phenylalanine or tryptophan at its end. No DNA is shown, since the ends of the CDR3 on it are uncertain; the CDR3 is the one TCRdb lists. The chain combines TRBV3-2 with TRBJ1-2. TRBV3-2 is noted as a pseudogene. The CDR3 is 9 amino acids in total, end residues counted. The CDR3: CAIYLPGPL.

As concerns this clone: The same CDR3 arises from other DNA sequences in this sample as well. The chain has TRBV4-3 and TRBJ1-5; 9 bases align to TRBD1. The CDR3 covers 15 residues. With 1 base clipped from V and 7 bases from J, the junction kept 5 bases outside the gene matches. The V gene's germline CDR1 is LGHNA and CDR2 YSLEER. CDR3 nucleotides: TGCGCCAGCAGCCAAGGGACAGGGGTTGGGCAGCCCCAGCATTTT. Translation gives CASSQGTGVGQPQHF.

CDR3 protein: CASNRDSVVEQYF. CDR3 in DNA: TGTGCCAGCAATCGGGACAGCGTCGTCGAGCAGTACTTC. V gene TRBV6-6 combines with J gene TRBJ2-7; 7 nucleotides line up with TRBD1. Germline V gene lookup returns CDR1 MNHNY and CDR2 SVGAGI (reference sequence). V lost 7 bases and J lost 6; bases outside the gene matches: 9. The length of the CDR3 is 13 residues.

V gene TRBV10-1 combines with J gene TRBJ2-2; 9 positions agree with TRBD2. Germline V CDR1 and CDR2: WNHNN, SYGVQD (reference sequence). This CDR3 spans 17 amino acids. The V segment lost 5 bases and the J segment 2 bases; nucleotides outside the gene matches: 9. The CDR3 protein is CASSTNSGGLNTGELFF. The CDR3, as DNA: TGCGCCAGCAGTACCAATAGCGGGGGCCTTAACACCGGGGAGCTGTTTTTT.

The chain joins TRBV7-6 to TRBJ2-3; the match to TRBD2 covers 15 bases. Trimming cost V 4 bases and J 2 bases; bases outside gene matches: 13. Germline V gives CDR1 SGHVS, CDR2 FNYEAQ. The CDR3 runs to 20 residues. CDR3 DNA: TGTGCCAGCAGCTGGATAGGGACTAGCGGGGGGCAATCCTCCACAGATACGCAGTATTTT. Protein product: CASSWIGTSGGQSSTDTQYF.

There are a few counts of this clone. The chain joins TRBV9 to TRBJ1-1; D is undetermined. The CDR3 is 13 amino acids. V was clipped by 4 bases and J by 4 bases, with 11 bases between them. CDR1 is SGDLS, CDR2 YYNGEE, per germline. DNA for the CDR3: TGTGCCAGCAGCCCCACCGAGGGCACTGAAGCTTTCTTT. It specifies CASSPTEGTEAFF.

The chain links TRBV9 to TRBJ2-2; 10 bases fit TRBD1. V lost 5 bases and J lost 6; bases outside the gene matches: 7. Germline V gene sequence: CDR1 SGDLS, CDR2 YYNGEE. CDR3 length: 15 amino acids. CDR3: CASSDDRGQAGELFF. In DNA, the CDR3 is TGTGCCAGCAGTGACGACAGGGGGCAAGCCGGGGAGCTGTTTTTT. Full variable domain (outside the CDR3, taken from reference TRBV9 and TRBJ2-2): DSGVTQTPKHLITATGQRVTLRCSPRSGDLSVYWYQQSLDQGLQFLIQYYNGEERAKGNILERFSAQQFPDLHSELNLSSLELGDSALYFCASSDDRGQAGELFFGEGSRLTVL.

The chain employs TRBV29-1 and TRBJ2-1; 8 bases fit TRBD2. CDR3 length: 16 amino acids. V was pared by 3 bases and J by 4 bases, with 11 bases of the junction left unmatched. Germline values: CDR1 SQVTM, CDR2 ANQGSEA. CDR3 residues: CSVDDSGAPNYNEQFF. The CDR3 DNA sequence: TGCAGCGTTGATGATAGCGGGGCCCCGAATTACAATGAGCAGTTCTTC.

This clone was counted only a few times. The chain recombines TRBV29-1 with TRBJ1-2; D not certain. The V end lost 1 base, the J end lost 0 bases, and 6 bases lay between the germline ends. Germline lookup yields CDR1 SQVTM and CDR2 ANQGSEA. The CDR3 loop spans 13 amino acids. The CDR3 DNA follows: TGCAGCGTTGAAGGCGAAGCTAACTATGGCTACACCTTC. Protein product: CSVEGEANYGYTF. The variable domain in full, completed from reference TRBV29-1 and TRBJ1-2, reads SAVISQKPSRDICQRGTSLTIQCQVDSQVTMMFWYRQQPGQSLTLIATANQGSEATYESGFVIDKFPISRPNLTFSTLTVSNMSPEDSSIYLCSVEGEANYGYTFGSGTRLTVV.